The rows below give T cell receptor beta chains drawn from one sample of a study of T-cell reconstitution after alpha-beta-depleted transplantation in children. TCRdb independently ran MiXCR on the PCR reads; one entry per CDR3 protein. This table has around 580,000 distinct CDR3 sequences, 25% to 30% appearing once. The input for sequencing was PBMCs, taken before TCRalphabeta/CD19-depleted stem cell transplant. The source of these receptors is a boy less than two years old with Wiskott-Aldrich syndrome, due to receive a stem cell transplant. Both conserved end residues are part of each CDR3. D genes are given only for firm matches. Clone size, where shown, is once, few, many, or a class for clones that have expanded.

V	length	D	size	J	CDR3	DNA
TRBV20-1	14	.	.	TRBJ1-1	CSARGGRVGGEAFF	TGCAGTGCTAGAGGGGGCAGGGTGGGCGGTGAAGCTTTCTTT
TRBV29-1	14	.	.	TRBJ2-2	CSVGGLRNTGELFF	TGCAGCGTTGGGGGGCTCCGAAACACCGGGGAGCTGTTTTTT
TRBV7-2	12	.	few	TRBJ1-2	CASSPDRIGYTF	TGTGCCAGCAGCCCGGACCGAATCGGCTACACCTTC
TRBV20-1	14	.	few	TRBJ1-1	CSARDWLSNTEAFF	TGCAGTGCTAGAGATTGGCTCTCGAACACTGAAGCTTTCTTT
TRBV7-3	15	.	.	TRBJ2-2	CASSPRLGRVGELFF	TGTGCCAGCAGCCCCCGACTAGGAAGAGTCGGGGAGCTGTTTTTT
TRBV3-1	15	TRBD1	.	TRBJ2-1	CASSLPGTGVNEQFF	TGTGCCAGCAGCCTCCCCGGGACAGGGGTCAATGAGCAGTTCTTC
TRBV30	13	.	.	TRBJ2-1	CAWGGVGLNEQFF	TGTGCCTGGGGCGGAGTAGGCCTGAATGAGCAGTTCTTC
TRBV20-1	14	.	few	TRBJ2-5	CSASPRGAGSAQYF	TGCAGTGCTAGCCCTCGGGGGGCGGGGTCGGCCCAGTACTTC
TRBV27	14	TRBD2	.	TRBJ2-1	CASSFRTSDNEQFF	TGTGCCAGCAGTTTCAGGACTAGTGACAATGAGCAGTTCTTC
TRBV19	14	.	.	TRBJ2-5	CASRNVGGGETQYF	TGTGCCAGTAGGAATGTTGGAGGGGGAGAGACCCAGTACTTC
TRBV28	14	.	.	TRBJ2-1	CASSLQGNANEQFF	TGTGCCAGTTCCCTTCAGGGGAATGCGAATGAGCAGTTCTTC
TRBV20-1	13	TRBD1	few	TRBJ2-5	CSARVQGQETQYF	TGCAGTGCTAGAGTACAGGGGCAAGAGACCCAGTACTTC
TRBV5-8	14	TRBD2	many	TRBJ2-7	CASSKGLATYEQYF	TGTGCCAGCAGCAAGGGACTAGCGACCTACGAGCAGTACTTC
TRBV20-1	13	.	.	TRBJ2-3	CSAREWSTDTQYF	TGCAGTGCTAGAGAGTGGAGCACAGATACGCAGTATTTT
TRBV12-3/TRBV12-4	15	.	.	TRBJ2-2	CASSLGGAMGGELFF	TGTGCCAGCAGTTTAGGCGGCGCCATGGGCGGGGAGCTGTTTTTT
TRBV20-1	13	.	.	TRBJ2-4	CSASVAAVDIQYF	TGCAGTGCTAGTGTAGCAGCGGTAGACATTCAGTACTTC
TRBV7-2	14	.	few	TRBJ2-7	CASSLDPDSYEQYF	TGTGCCAGCAGCTTAGATCCGGATTCCTACGAGCAGTACTTC
TRBV12-3/TRBV12-4	15	.	few	TRBJ2-1	CASSLQGGYHNEQFF	TGTGCCAGCAGTTTACAAGGGGGGTACCACAATGAGCAGTTCTTC
TRBV20-1	15	.	few	TRBJ2-7	CSAGGGGTVSYEQYF	TGCAGTGCAGGGGGGGGAGGGACAGTCTCCTACGAGCAGTACTTC
TRBV5-1	14	.	few	TRBJ2-7	CASSLDSDSYEQYF	TGCGCCAGCAGCTTGGACAGCGACTCCTACGAGCAGTACTTC
TRBV9	13	TRBD2	.	TRBJ2-1	CASGREGRDEQFF	TGTGCCAGCGGGCGGGAGGGCAGGGATGAGCAGTTCTTC
TRBV5-1	13	.	few	TRBJ1-1	CASSLDQDTEAFF	TGCGCCAGCAGCTTGGATCAGGACACTGAAGCTTTCTTT